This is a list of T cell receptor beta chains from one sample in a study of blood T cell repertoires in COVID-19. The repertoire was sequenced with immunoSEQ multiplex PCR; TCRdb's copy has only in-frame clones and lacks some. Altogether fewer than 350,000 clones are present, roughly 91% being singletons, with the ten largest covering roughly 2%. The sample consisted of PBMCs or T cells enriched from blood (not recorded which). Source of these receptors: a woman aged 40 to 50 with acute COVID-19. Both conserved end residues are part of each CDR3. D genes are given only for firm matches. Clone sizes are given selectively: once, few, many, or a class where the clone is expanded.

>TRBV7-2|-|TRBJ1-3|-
CASSLGGRVAGNTIYF
TGTGCCAGCAGCTTAGGAGGCAGGGTGGCTGGAAACACCATATATTTT
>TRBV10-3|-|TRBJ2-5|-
CAISEEDLDLRDQYF
TGTGCCATCAGCGAGGAGGATTTGGACTTAAGGGACCAGTACTTC
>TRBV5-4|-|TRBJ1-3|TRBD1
CASSLSQGSSGNTIYF
TGTGCCAGCAGCTTGTCACAGGGGAGCTCTGGAAACACCATATATTTT
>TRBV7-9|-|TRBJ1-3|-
CASSLEWSSGNTIYF
TGTGCCAGCAGCTTGGAGTGGTCCTCTGGAAACACCATATATTTT
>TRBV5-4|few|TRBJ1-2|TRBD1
CASSRGTEAYGYTF
TGTGCCAGCAGCCGAGGGACAGAGGCATATGGCTACACCTTC
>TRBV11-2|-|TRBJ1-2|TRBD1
CASSSTGGNTF
TGTGCCAGCAGCTCGACAGGGGGCAACACCTTC
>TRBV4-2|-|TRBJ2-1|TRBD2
CASSVIAGKDEQFF
TGTGCCAGCAGCGTTATAGCGGGTAAAGATGAGCAGTTCTTC
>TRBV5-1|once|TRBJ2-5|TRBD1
CASSPGQGRETQYF
TGCGCCAGCAGCCCAGGACAGGGTCGGGAGACCCAGTACTTC
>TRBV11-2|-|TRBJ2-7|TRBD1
CASRVTGPTEQYF
TGTGCCAGCAGGGTGACAGGGCCGACCGAGCAGTACTTC
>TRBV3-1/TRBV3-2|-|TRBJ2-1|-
CASSQTNEQFF
TGTGCCAGCAGCCAGACTAATGAGCAGTTCTTC
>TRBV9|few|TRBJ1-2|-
CASRGRHPNYGYTF
TGTGCCAGCAGGGGGAGGCACCCCAACTATGGCTACACCTTC
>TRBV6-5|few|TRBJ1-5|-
CASRDHTGSQPQHF
TGTGCCAGCAGGGACCACACAGGGTCTCAGCCCCAGCATTTT
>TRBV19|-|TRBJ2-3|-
CASRGSRSLRADTQYF
TGTGCCAGTAGAGGATCTAGGTCTCTACGGGCAGATACGCAGTATTTT
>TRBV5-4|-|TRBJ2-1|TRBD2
CASSWSGSLGEQFF
TGTGCCAGCAGCTGGAGCGGGAGTTTAGGGGAGCAGTTCTTC
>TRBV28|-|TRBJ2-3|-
CASRPGGGTDTQYF
TGTGCCAGCCGCCCGGGGGGCGGAACAGATACGCAGTATTTT
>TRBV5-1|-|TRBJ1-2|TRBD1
CASSLGGTGDLYGYTF
TGCGCCAGCAGCTTGGGCGGGACAGGGGATCTCTATGGCTACACCTTC
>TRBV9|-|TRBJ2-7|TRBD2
CASSVDSGSYEQYF
TGTGCCAGCAGCGTAGATAGCGGGAGCTACGAGCAGTACTTC
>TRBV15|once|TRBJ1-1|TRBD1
CATSREPGQLNTEAFF
TGTGCCACCAGCAGAGAACCGGGACAGCTGAACACTGAAGCTTTCTTT
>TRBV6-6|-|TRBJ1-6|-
CASRDSTYNSPLHF
TGTGCCAGCAGGGACAGCACTTATAATTCACCCCTCCACTTT
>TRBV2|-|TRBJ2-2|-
CASSSSGDQDGELFF
TGTGCCAGCAGTTCCTCAGGGGATCAGGACGGGGAGCTGTTTTTT
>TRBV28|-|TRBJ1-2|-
CASKSDTVIYGYTF
TGTGCCAGCAAGTCGGACACGGTGATCTATGGCTACACCTTC
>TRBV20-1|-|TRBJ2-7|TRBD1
CSASRDREVF
TGCAGTGCTTCCCGGGACAGGGAGGTCTTC
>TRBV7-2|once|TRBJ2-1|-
CASSSQPGSRNEQFF
TGTGCCAGCAGCTCGCAGCCGGGGAGTAGGAATGAGCAGTTCTTC
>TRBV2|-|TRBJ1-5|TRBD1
CASGTRSRTGNSNQPQHF
TGTGCCAGCGGTACCCGGTCCCGGACAGGGAATAGCAATCAGCCCCAGCATTTT